There are a few counts of the clone carrying this T cell receptor beta chain. What it binds is unknown. When sampled, the donors appeared nominally healthy, though they likely had unrecorded immune exposures. This sample is part of a study of cytomegalovirus exposure and HLA in healthy donors. Broader study findings: Most of the CMV-associated TCR beta chains (in a later analysis) appeared to be HLA-restricted. Three chains linked to CMV were shown in vitro to be specific for CMV antigens.

This CDR3 has 15 residues. From germline, CDR1 is LGHNT and CDR2 FRNRAP. Trimming pared 5 bases from V and 0 bases from J, leaving 13 bases between. PCR involved 60 Vbeta and 13 Jbeta primers. Sequencing used immunoSEQ multiplex PCR; TCRdb keeps in-frame clones, though not all of them. The table includes 150,000 to 200,000 clones, about four fifths detected once. The sequence derives from a woman aged 18 to 35 in good health and CMV-seronegative. Source material: PBMCs. The chain carries TRBV12-5 and TRBJ1-1; D remains ambiguous. The CDR3 nucleotides read TGTGCTAGTGGTCCCCCCGATCAGTTGAACACTGAAGCTTTCTTT. It yields the protein CASGPPDQLNTEAFF.